Each of the 7 T cell receptor beta chains below was sequenced from the same sample in a study of CD8 T cells in Susac syndrome. Reverse transcription of 0.5 to 1 ug RNA was performed with random hexamers. TCRdb re-derived calls from the immunoSEQ multiplex PCR reads in MiXCR, one entry per CDR3 protein. Here the sample spans about 26,000 distinct CDR3 sequences, 94% being singletons. The sample taken for sequencing was CD8+ T cells from PBMCs. Receptors originate from a human donor in good health.

The chain couples TRBV10-3 to TRBJ2-7; D may be TRBD2 (6 bases). Trimming left V 3 bases short and J 2 bases short, with 11 bases between. The CDR3 sequence is 14 residues long. Germline CDR1 ENHRY, CDR2 SYGVKD. CDR3 protein: CAISESGVAYEQYF. CDR3 in DNA: TGTGCCATCAGTGAATCGGGGGTGGCCTACGAGCAGTACTTC.

This chain uses TRBV6-2 or TRBV6-3 with TRBJ1-1, with 7 bases fitting TRBD1. J lost 3 bases, V lost 2 bases, and 6 bases had no gene match. This CDR3 region has 15 residues. Germline V gives CDR1 MNHEY, CDR2 SVGEGT. The CDR3 DNA is TGTGCCAGCAGTTACGGGACAGTGGAATACACTGAAGCTTTCTTT. It encodes CASSYGTVEYTEAFF.

The chain couples TRBV7-2 to TRBJ2-3; TRBD1 is a possible D gene (5 bases). Germline V gene lookup returns CDR1 SGHTA and CDR2 FQGNSA. The CDR3 contains 14 residues. V was trimmed by 4 bases and J by 0 bases, leaving 8 bases between them. Here the CDR3 reads CASSSDSSTDTQYF. The CDR3 coding sequence is TGTGCCAGCAGCTCCGACAGTAGCACAGATACGCAGTATTTT. Full variable domain (remainder filled in from reference TRBV7-2 and TRBJ2-3): GAGVSQSPSNKVTEKGKDVELRCDPISGHTALYWYRQSLGQGLEFLIYFQGNSAPDKSGLPSDRFSAERTGGSVSTLTIQRTQQEDSAVYLCASSSDSSTDTQYFGPGTRLTVL.

The table lists this clonotype with a few counts. The DNA is omitted, as the CDR3 cannot be located on it reliably, and the CDR3 follows TCRdb's listing. The chain uses TRBV13 and TRBJ2-3; the D call in the table, TRBD1, was not verified against the DNA. Germline V gene data show CDR1 as PRHDT and CDR2 as FYEKMQ (reference sequence). Including both end residues, the CDR3 is 15 amino acids long. The CDR3 protein is CASSFVGGGTDTQFF.

The chain links TRBV9 to TRBJ2-5; D possibly corresponds to TRBD1 (6 bases). Trimming stripped 0 bases from V and 2 bases from J, with 20 bases between. Germline values: CDR1 SGDLS, CDR2 YYNGEE. The CDR3 covers 18 residues. The CDR3 spells CASSVESGQGRGQETQYF. The DNA for the CDR3 is TGTGCCAGCAGCGTAGAATCAGGGCAGGGAAGGGGGCAAGAGACCCAGTACTTC.

This chain connects TRBV12-5 to TRBJ2-3; the D gene could be TRBD1 or TRBD2 (5 bases each). There are 16 residues in the CDR3. The germline V gene has CDR1 LGHNT and CDR2 FRNRAP. With 3 bases removed from V and 6 bases from J, the gap between germline ends came to 19 bases. The chain's CDR3 is CASGFFPGPIIDTQYF. As DNA, the CDR3 is TGTGCTAGTGGTTTCTTTCCGGGACCCATAATTGATACGCAGTATTTT.

The rearrangement joins TRBV10-3 to TRBJ2-1; either TRBD1 or TRBD2 may supply D (5 bases each). Trimming left V 1 base short and J 5 bases short, with 12 bases between. The germline gives CDR1 ENHRY, CDR2 SYGVKD. This CDR3 spans 15 amino acids. CDR3: CAISEYGGRDNEQFF. CDR3 coding DNA: TGTGCCATCAGTGAGTATGGAGGCAGGGACAATGAGCAGTTCTTC.